The 17 T cell receptor beta chains below come from one sample, sequenced in a study of glioma-infiltrating T cells. Using RNA template, CDR3s of TCR alpha and beta were amplified with iRepertoire arm-PCR. TCRdb processed the multiplex PCR reads anew with MiXCR; each CDR3 protein has one entry. Found here are around 350,000 distinct CDR3 sequences, roughly two fifths of them singletons; the top ten hold around 11%. Sequencing was carried out using glioma tissue, nonneoplastic brain tissue, or PBMCs (not recorded which). The source of these receptors is a human donor with low-grade glioma or glioblastoma, undergoing nonglioma brain surgery, or in good health (not recorded which).

Worth noting for this clonotype: A much larger clone is a single base away; this may be a read error. Likely a read error: the CDR3 ends without its conserved phenylalanine or tryptophan. The V and J genes are TRBV6-2 or TRBV6-3 and TRBJ1-2; maybe TRBD1 (5 bases). Germline-derived CDR1 and CDR2 are MNHEY and SVGEGT. Trimming pared 2 bases from V and 8 bases from J, leaving 18 bases between. This CDR3 spans 15 amino acids. CDR3 region: CASSYRRGTPRGYTL. The CDR3 DNA reads TGTGCCAGCAGTTACCGTCGGGGCACCCCTAGGGGCTACACCCTC.

This clonotype was seen a handful of times. The J gene is TRBJ2-7, the V gene TRBV28; 10 positions match TRBD1. The V segment lost 5 bases and the J segment 1 base; nucleotides outside the gene matches: 5. The CDR3 extends over 15 amino acids. Germline CDR1 is MDHEN and CDR2 is SYDVKM. This CDR3 is CASSPRDRGSYEQYF. As DNA, the CDR3 is TGTGCCAGCAGTCCCCGGGACAGGGGTTCCTACGAGCAGTACTTC.

This clonotype was detected only once. This may stem from a read error, because a much larger clone lies one nucleotide away. The gene calls are TRBV27 and TRBJ2-1, with TRBD2 matching over 9 bases. CDR3 length: 15 amino acids. Germline values: CDR1 MNHEY, CDR2 SMNVEV (reference sequence). This CDR3 reads CDSRRLAALGDEQFF. DNA of the CDR3: TGTGACAGCAGGCGACTAGCGGCTCTGGGCGATGAGCAGTTCTTC.

This clonotype was counted at least ten times. The chain is built from TRBV27 and TRBJ1-5; TRBD1 is a possible D gene (5 bases). This CDR3 is built from 14 residues. Germline CDR1 MNHEY, CDR2 SMNVEV (reference sequence). Trimming removed 3 bases at V and 7 bases at J, with 13 bases between. CDR3 amino acids: CASSFSGTGQPQHF. The CDR3 DNA sequence: TGTGCCAGCAGTTTTTCTGGGACGGGCCAGCCCCAGCATTTT.

The chain combines TRBV20-1 with TRBJ2-1, with TRBD2 matching over 7 bases. The CDR3 runs 14 residues. CDR1 and CDR2 from the germline V gene are DFQATT and SNEGSKA (reference sequence). V lost 5 bases to trimming and J lost 6 bases; unmatched junction nucleotides: 10. The CDR3 sequence is CSAGAGERGNEQFF. CDR3 bases: TGCAGTGCTGGGGCGGGGGAGAGGGGCAATGAGCAGTTCTTC.

A word on this clonotype: This could be a read error, since a much larger clone is one nucleotide away. V is TRBV10-3 and J is TRBJ1-1; D gene uncertain. The CDR3 loop spans 16 amino acids. Germline CDR1 reads ENHRY; CDR2 reads SYGVKD. The CDR3 sequence is CAISAAPPGMNTEASF. CDR3 nucleotide sequence: TGTGCCATCAGTGCTGCACCACCTGGGATGAACACTGAAGCTTCCTTT.

This clonotype was counted at least ten times. The rearrangement joins TRBV25-1 to TRBJ1-1; unclear D gene. The CDR3 loop spans 14 amino acids. Trimming took 2 bases from V and 10 from J, leaving 17 bases between them. Germline assignment: CDR1 MGHDK and CDR2 SYGVNS. The CDR3: CASSEDTISSGAFF. The CDR3 DNA sequence: TGTGCCAGCAGTGAAGATACAATATCAAGTGGAGCTTTCTTT.

The rearrangement uses TRBV6-2 or TRBV6-3 and TRBJ2-1, with 7 bases that match TRBD2. The CDR3 has 16 residues. The trim removed 5 bases at V and 8 bases at J, leaving 15 bases unmatched. Germline V CDR1 and CDR2: MNHEY, SVGEGT. CDR3 sequence: CASSPLAFRSSYEQFF. The CDR3 DNA is TGTGCCAGCAGTCCACTAGCGTTCAGGAGCTCCTATGAGCAGTTCTTC.

The chain employs TRBV7-6 and TRBJ2-7; D possibly uses TRBD1 or TRBD2 (5 bases each). CDR1 SGHVS and CDR2 FNYEAQ come from the germline V gene. The ends were cut back, 6 bases at V and 2 bases at J, with 14 bases in the middle. The CDR3 contains 14 residues. The CDR3: CASSFGDGAYEQYF. Written as DNA, the CDR3 is TGTGCCAGCAGTTTTGGGGACGGAGCCTACGAGCAGTACTTC. Drawing the rest from reference TRBV7-6 and TRBJ2-7, the complete variable domain is GAGVSQSPRYKVTKRGQDVALRCDPISGHVSLYWYRQALGQGPEFLTYFNYEAQQDKSGLPNDRFSAERPEGSISTLTIQRTEQRDSAMYRCASSFGDGAYEQYFGPGTRLTVT.

In its sample, this clonotype was seen a few times. The CDR3 sequence is CATWTSGRHEQYF. The DNA of the CDR3 is TGTGCCACCTGGACTAGCGGGAGGCACGAGCAGTACTTC. The chain employs TRBV28 and TRBJ2-7, with TRBD2 identical over 14 bases. After removal of 10 bases from V and 5 bases from J, the junction contained 4 bases not matched to a gene. CDR1 and CDR2 from the germline V gene are MDHEN and SYDVKM. CDR3 length: 13 amino acids. The variable domain in full, completed from reference TRBV28 and TRBJ2-7, reads DVKVTQSSRYLVKRTGEKVFLECVQDMDHENMFWYRQDPGLGLRLIYFSYDVKMKEKGDIPEGYSVSREKKERFSLILESASTNQTSMYLCATWTSGRHEQYFGPGTRLTVT.

In its sample, this clonotype was seen once. The chain couples TRBV19 to TRBJ1-1; D not resolved. V lost 10 bases to trimming and J lost 3 bases, with 9 bases between them. Per germline, CDR1 LNHDA and CDR2 SQIVND (reference sequence). CDR3 length equals 11 residues. The CDR3 is CANPRDTEAFF. In nucleotides, the CDR3 is TGTGCCAATCCCCGGGACACTGAAGCTTTCTTT.

This clonotype was counted between two and nine times. V usage is TRBV6-1 and J usage is TRBJ2-5; possibly TRBD2 for D (5 bases). CDR1 MNHNS and CDR2 SASEGT come from the germline V gene. Trimming shortened V by 7 bases and J by 5 bases, and 14 bases separated the two germline ends. The CDR3 runs to 13 residues. The CDR3 region has the DNA TGTGCCAGCACCCCCGGGGTCTGGGAGACCCAGTACTTC. Translating it yields CASTPGVWETQYF.

The chain is built from TRBV28 and TRBJ2-2, with D hard to call. The germline gives CDR1 MDHEN, CDR2 SYDVKM. V lost 7 bases and J 4 bases, leaving 10 bases between the germline ends. The CDR3 sequence is 13 residues long. The chain's CDR3 is CASNQQATGELFF. DNA of the CDR3: TGTGCCAGCAATCAGCAGGCCACCGGGGAGCTGTTTTTT.

This sequence joins TRBV3-1 and TRBJ2-7; D call uncertain. The CDR3 spans 14 residues. CDR1 is LGHDT, CDR2 YNNKEL, per germline (reference sequence). Trimming shortened V by 4 bases and J by 5 bases, and 15 bases separated the two germline ends. The CDR3, as DNA: TGTGCCAGCAGCCCCCTAATAGCTTCCCACGAGCAGTACTTC. As protein: CASSPLIASHEQYF.

With respect to this clonotype: The junction departs from the called germline gene at one end, perhaps through a read error. J is TRBJ2-7 and V is TRBV6-2 or TRBV6-3; 11 nucleotides align to TRBD2. The CDR3 totals 16 residues. The germline CDR1 and CDR2 sequences are MNHEY and SVGEGT. The CDR3 region has the DNA TGCGCCAGCAGTGGGGCGTTACTAGCGGGAGCCGGCGAGCAGTACTTC. Its translation is CASSGALLAGAGEQYF.

This clonotype was seen a few times. The V and J genes are TRBV6-1 and TRBJ2-3, with TRBD2 identical over 13 bases. V was clipped by 4 bases and J by 1 base; unmatched bases: 8. The CDR3 sequence is 18 residues long. CDR1 MNHNS and CDR2 SASEGT come from the germline V gene. CDR3: CASSGWTSGRGGTDTQYF. CDR3 nucleotides: TGTGCCAGCAGTGGTTGGACTAGCGGGAGAGGAGGCACAGATACGCAGTATTTT.

The rearrangement uses TRBV5-4 and TRBJ1-6; TRBD1 matches at 7 bases. Germline V lookup: CDR1 SGHNT, CDR2 YYREEE (reference sequence). This CDR3 has 14 amino acids. Losses at the gene ends were 5 bases for V and 7 bases for J; bases not matched to a gene: 6. The CDR3 bases are TGTGCCAGCAGGGAACAGGGGTGGAATTCACCCCTCCACTTT. As protein: CASREQGWNSPLHF.